A single count supports the clone carrying this T cell receptor beta chain. This sample was included in a study of technical replicates of blood from four donors. The CDR3 runs to 14 residues. Looked up from germline, CDR1 is SGHNT and CDR2 is YYREEE (reference sequence). V lost 4 bases and J 2 bases, leaving 13 bases between the germline ends. Repertoires were generated with immunoSEQ multiplex PCR, while TCRdb's copy carries only in-frame clones and drops some. The table records about 59,000 clones, 93% of them present only once. The chain uses TRBV5-4 and TRBJ2-7, with D perhaps matching TRBD1 (5 bases). The sequencing sample was made of PBMCs. This TCR was sampled from a human donor in good health. Some clones in this sample may be carry-over from other donors' samples. CDR3 coding DNA: TGTGCCAGCAGCCGTGGGCAGGGTCCCTACGAGCAGTACTTC. Encoded protein: CASSRGQGPYEQYF.